This is a list of T cell receptor beta chains from one sample in a study of long-term antiretroviral therapy in people with HIV. The table came from immunoSEQ multiplex PCR; TCRdb's copy has only in-frame clones and leaves some out. In the table there are around 30,000 clones, 85% of which are singletons. Material: unsorted PBMCs, obtained 2.3 years after starting antiretroviral therapy. All receptors derive from a man aged 35-49 years with HIV. The CDR3 runs from the conserved cysteine through the conserved F or W. D genes are given only for firm matches. Size values are once, few and many counts, or a class for expanded clones, and some rows have none.

j_gene: TRBJ2-6
d_gene: .
abundance: .
v_gene: TRBV5-6
CDR3nt: TGTGCCAGCAGCTACGGACAAGCCTCTGGGGCCAACGTCCTGACTTTC
CDR3aa: CASSYGQASGANVLTF

j_gene: TRBJ2-7
d_gene: .
abundance: .
v_gene: TRBV7-8
CDR3nt: TGTGCCAGCAGCTTAGAGACAGGGAGGTCCTACGAGCAGTACTTC
CDR3aa: CASSLETGRSYEQYF

j_gene: TRBJ2-3
d_gene: .
abundance: .
v_gene: TRBV23-1
CDR3nt: TGCGCCAGCAGTCATACCCCGATCGACCGGCCCACAGATACGCAGTATTTT
CDR3aa: CASSHTPIDRPTDTQYF

j_gene: TRBJ2-1
d_gene: .
abundance: .
v_gene: TRBV10-3
CDR3nt: TGTGCCATCAGTGAGAGGGTGGCTAGCCCGAATGAGCAGTTCTTC
CDR3aa: CAISERVASPNEQFF

j_gene: TRBJ2-2
d_gene: .
abundance: .
v_gene: TRBV9
CDR3nt: TGTGCCAGCAGCGTAGCTGGTGCGACGACTGGGGAGCTGTTTTTT
CDR3aa: CASSVAGATTGELFF

j_gene: TRBJ2-5
d_gene: .
abundance: .
v_gene: TRBV18
CDR3nt: TGTGCCAGCTCACCCGGACAGAGAGAGACCCAGTACTTC
CDR3aa: CASSPGQRETQYF

j_gene: TRBJ1-1
d_gene: .
abundance: .
v_gene: TRBV18
CDR3nt: TGTGCCAGCTCACTCCCAGGGGCTCCGAACACTGAAGCTTTCTTT
CDR3aa: CASSLPGAPNTEAFF

j_gene: TRBJ2-1
d_gene: TRBD2
abundance: .
v_gene: TRBV30
CDR3nt: TGTGCCTGGCGGGGGGTCGGGAGTGAGCAGTTCTTC
CDR3aa: CAWRGVGSEQFF

j_gene: TRBJ2-7
d_gene: .
abundance: .
v_gene: TRBV7-9
CDR3nt: TGTGCCAGCAGCCCCGGGCTCGGCGACGAGCAGTACTTC
CDR3aa: CASSPGLGDEQYF

j_gene: TRBJ1-5
d_gene: .
abundance: once
v_gene: TRBV30
CDR3nt: TGTGCCTGGAGTGTAGGAGGGGCACAGCCCCAGCATTTT
CDR3aa: CAWSVGGAQPQHF

j_gene: TRBJ1-5
d_gene: .
abundance: .
v_gene: TRBV19
CDR3nt: TGTGCCAGTAGTATAGAGCTTAGCAATCAGCCCCAGCATTTT
CDR3aa: CASSIELSNQPQHF

j_gene: TRBJ1-1
d_gene: .
abundance: .
v_gene: TRBV11-3
CDR3nt: TGTGCCAGCAGCTTCCGGGGGGGCACTGAAGCTTTCTTT
CDR3aa: CASSFRGGTEAFF

j_gene: TRBJ1-2
d_gene: .
abundance: .
v_gene: TRBV10-2
CDR3nt: TGCGCCAGCAGCGAAGGGGCGGGTGGCTACACCTTC
CDR3aa: CASSEGAGGYTF

j_gene: TRBJ1-6
d_gene: .
abundance: once
v_gene: TRBV11-2
CDR3nt: TGTGCCAGCAGCTTTACACAGACGAACAATTCACCCCTCCACTTT
CDR3aa: CASSFTQTNNSPLHF

j_gene: TRBJ1-2
d_gene: TRBD1
abundance: .
v_gene: TRBV11-3
CDR3nt: TGTGCCAGCAGCTCGTCCTCCGGGACAGAAAACTATGGCTACACCTTC
CDR3aa: CASSSSSGTENYGYTF

j_gene: TRBJ2-5
d_gene: .
abundance: .
v_gene: TRBV11-3
CDR3nt: TGTGCCAGCAGCTGGGGGGGCAGGGGATCGGAGACCCAGTACTTC
CDR3aa: CASSWGGRGSETQYF

j_gene: TRBJ2-5
d_gene: .
abundance: .
v_gene: TRBV6-6
CDR3nt: TGTGCCAGCAGTTTACTAGGAATAGAGACCCAGTACTTC
CDR3aa: CASSLLGIETQYF

j_gene: TRBJ2-2
d_gene: .
abundance: .
v_gene: TRBV29-1
CDR3nt: TGCAGCGTCGAACCGTCCACCGGGGAGCTGTTTTTT
CDR3aa: CSVEPSTGELFF

j_gene: TRBJ2-1
d_gene: .
abundance: .
v_gene: TRBV5-8
CDR3nt: TGTGCCAGCAGCCTGCGGCGGGCTAGCGATGAGCAGTTCTTC
CDR3aa: CASSLRRASDEQFF

j_gene: TRBJ2-7
d_gene: .
abundance: .
v_gene: TRBV5-1
CDR3nt: TGCGCCAGCAGCCCGCAATTCGGGGCCTCCTCCTACGAGCAGTACTTC
CDR3aa: CASSPQFGASSYEQYF

j_gene: TRBJ2-3
d_gene: .
abundance: .
v_gene: TRBV6-5
CDR3nt: TGTGCCAGCAGTTCCCCCGGCCTCGGTGTGGATACGCAGTATTTT
CDR3aa: CASSSPGLGVDTQYF

j_gene: TRBJ2-7
d_gene: TRBD2
abundance: .
v_gene: TRBV29-1
CDR3nt: TGCAGCGTGGGGACTAGCGGGGCACTGGACGAGCAGTACTTC
CDR3aa: CSVGTSGALDEQYF

j_gene: TRBJ2-1
d_gene: .
abundance: once
v_gene: TRBV13
CDR3nt: TGTGCCAGCAGCGCGGGGACAGACTCCTACAATGAGCAGTTCTTC
CDR3aa: CASSAGTDSYNEQFF

j_gene: TRBJ2-7
d_gene: .
abundance: .
v_gene: TRBV30
CDR3nt: TGTGCCTGGAGTGCCCCGCAAAGAAAGTACGAGCAGTACTTC
CDR3aa: CAWSAPQRKYEQYF

j_gene: TRBJ1-2
d_gene: .
abundance: .
v_gene: TRBV15
CDR3nt: TGTGCCACCAGCAGACGGACCGGGACAACCGTCTATGGCTACACCTTC
CDR3aa: CATSRRTGTTVYGYTF

j_gene: TRBJ2-1
d_gene: TRBD2
abundance: .
v_gene: TRBV7-8
CDR3nt: TGTGCCAGCAGCTTAGTGGGACTAGCTAGCCACAATGAGCAGTTCTTC
CDR3aa: CASSLVGLASHNEQFF

j_gene: TRBJ1-1
d_gene: .
abundance: .
v_gene: TRBV7-2
CDR3nt: TGTGCCAGCAGCTTAGAATCGGGGAGTGAAGCTTTCTTT
CDR3aa: CASSLESGSEAFF

j_gene: TRBJ1-1
d_gene: .
abundance: few
v_gene: TRBV6-1
CDR3nt: TGTGCCAGCAGCGACACCGGGCAGGGCGCTGAAGCTTTCTTT
CDR3aa: CASSDTGQGAEAFF

j_gene: TRBJ2-7
d_gene: .
abundance: .
v_gene: TRBV27
CDR3nt: TGTGCCAGCAGCCCCCGGACGGGAGCACCCTACGAGCAGTACTTC
CDR3aa: CASSPRTGAPYEQYF

j_gene: TRBJ2-3
d_gene: .
abundance: .
v_gene: TRBV13
CDR3nt: TGTGCCACCGCCCGAAGGGGCACAGATACGCAGTATTTT
CDR3aa: CATARRGTDTQYF

j_gene: TRBJ1-3
d_gene: .
abundance: .
v_gene: TRBV11-2
CDR3nt: TGTGCCAGCAGCTTAAGGGGCGCCTCGGGGGACACCATATATTTT
CDR3aa: CASSLRGASGDTIYF

j_gene: TRBJ2-3
d_gene: TRBD2
abundance: .
v_gene: TRBV18
CDR3nt: TGTGCCAGCTCACCAGGCGGGGGAAGCACAGATACGCAGTATTTT
CDR3aa: CASSPGGGSTDTQYF

j_gene: TRBJ2-1
d_gene: .
abundance: .
v_gene: TRBV7-9
CDR3nt: TGTGCCAGCAGACCCGCTCTGATAGTGGAGGACTCCTACAATGAGCAGTTCTTC
CDR3aa: CASRPALIVEDSYNEQFF

j_gene: TRBJ2-3
d_gene: .
abundance: .
v_gene: TRBV10-1
CDR3nt: TGCGCCAGCAGTGAGTCGACAGCTCCAGATACGCAGTATTTT
CDR3aa: CASSESTAPDTQYF

j_gene: TRBJ1-2
d_gene: TRBD1
abundance: .
v_gene: TRBV29-1
CDR3nt: TGCAGCGTTGATCTCTCGGACAGGGCCCACTATGGCTACACCTTC
CDR3aa: CSVDLSDRAHYGYTF

j_gene: TRBJ2-6
d_gene: .
abundance: .
v_gene: TRBV7-9
CDR3nt: TGTGCCAGCAGCTTAGTGGCAGTCTCTGGGGCCAACGTCCTGACTTTC
CDR3aa: CASSLVAVSGANVLTF

j_gene: TRBJ2-1
d_gene: .
abundance: .
v_gene: TRBV5-8
CDR3nt: TGTGCCAGCAGCTTGGACCAGCGGAGTGAGCAGTTCTTC
CDR3aa: CASSLDQRSEQFF

j_gene: TRBJ2-7
d_gene: .
abundance: .
v_gene: TRBV6-6
CDR3nt: TGTGCCAGCAGTCGCGACAGTCCCTACGAGCAGTACTTC
CDR3aa: CASSRDSPYEQYF

j_gene: TRBJ2-4
d_gene: .
abundance: .
v_gene: TRBV2
CDR3nt: TGTGCCAGCAGTGAAGAGGGATTAGCCAAAAACATTCAGTACTTC
CDR3aa: CASSEEGLAKNIQYF

j_gene: TRBJ2-6
d_gene: .
abundance: .
v_gene: TRBV29-1
CDR3nt: TGCAGCGTTGAAGATCCGAGTACAGGCCTTTACTCTGGGGCCAACGTCCTGACTTTC
CDR3aa: CSVEDPSTGLYSGANVLTF

j_gene: TRBJ1-5
d_gene: .
abundance: .
v_gene: TRBV10-3
CDR3nt: TGTGCCATCAGCACCACAGGGAACAATCAGCCCCAGCATTTT
CDR3aa: CAISTTGNNQPQHF

j_gene: TRBJ1-2
d_gene: .
abundance: .
v_gene: TRBV6-1
CDR3nt: TGTGCCAGCAGTGGAGCTTTAATACGGTCGGGACGGAAAAATTATGGCTACACCTTC
CDR3aa: CASSGALIRSGRKNYGYTF

j_gene: TRBJ1-2
d_gene: .
abundance: .
v_gene: TRBV11-2
CDR3nt: TGTGCCAGCAGCTTAGATCTGGGCAGGGCAGCTAACTATGGCTACACCTTC
CDR3aa: CASSLDLGRAANYGYTF

j_gene: TRBJ1-1
d_gene: .
abundance: .
v_gene: TRBV4-1
CDR3nt: TGCGCCAGCAGCACCCACGGAGCAGGGAACACTGAAGCTTTCTTT
CDR3aa: CASSTHGAGNTEAFF

j_gene: TRBJ2-7
d_gene: .
abundance: .
v_gene: TRBV11-1
CDR3nt: TGTGCCAGCAGCTTAGCCCTAAAAGGTGGCGAGCAGTACTTC
CDR3aa: CASSLALKGGEQYF

j_gene: TRBJ1-5
d_gene: .
abundance: .
v_gene: TRBV5-5
CDR3nt: TGTGCCAGCAGCTTGGGACAGAATCAGCCCCAGCATTTT
CDR3aa: CASSLGQNQPQHF

j_gene: TRBJ2-1
d_gene: .
abundance: .
v_gene: TRBV6-1
CDR3nt: TGTGCCAGCAGTGAAGCTTTGGCAGGGGCCGCCGTAGGGAATGAGCAGTTCTTC
CDR3aa: CASSEALAGAAVGNEQFF

j_gene: TRBJ2-7
d_gene: TRBD2
abundance: .
v_gene: TRBV4-2
CDR3nt: TGTGCCAGCAGCCAAGCGGGGGGGACTAACCCCTACGAGCAGTACTTC
CDR3aa: CASSQAGGTNPYEQYF

j_gene: TRBJ1-5
d_gene: TRBD1
abundance: .
v_gene: TRBV27
CDR3nt: TGTGCCAGCAGTTCCATAGGGTCAGGGGGCGCAAGCAATCAGCCCCAGCATTTT
CDR3aa: CASSSIGSGGASNQPQHF

j_gene: TRBJ1-6
d_gene: TRBD1
abundance: .
v_gene: TRBV19
CDR3nt: TGTGCCAGTAGTCGAACCGGGACAGGGATCACCTATAATTCACCCCTCCACTTT
CDR3aa: CASSRTGTGITYNSPLHF

j_gene: TRBJ2-2
d_gene: .
abundance: .
v_gene: TRBV10-3
CDR3nt: TGTGCCATCAGTGAGTCGTGGGGGTCGAACACCGGGGAGCTGTTTTTT
CDR3aa: CAISESWGSNTGELFF

j_gene: TRBJ2-5
d_gene: .
abundance: once
v_gene: TRBV2
CDR3nt: TGTGCCAGCAGTGGACAGTTCCAAGAGACCCAGTACTTC
CDR3aa: CASSGQFQETQYF

j_gene: TRBJ1-2
d_gene: .
abundance: few
v_gene: TRBV27
CDR3nt: TGTGCCAGCAGTTTTGGACAGAACTATGGCTACACCTTC
CDR3aa: CASSFGQNYGYTF